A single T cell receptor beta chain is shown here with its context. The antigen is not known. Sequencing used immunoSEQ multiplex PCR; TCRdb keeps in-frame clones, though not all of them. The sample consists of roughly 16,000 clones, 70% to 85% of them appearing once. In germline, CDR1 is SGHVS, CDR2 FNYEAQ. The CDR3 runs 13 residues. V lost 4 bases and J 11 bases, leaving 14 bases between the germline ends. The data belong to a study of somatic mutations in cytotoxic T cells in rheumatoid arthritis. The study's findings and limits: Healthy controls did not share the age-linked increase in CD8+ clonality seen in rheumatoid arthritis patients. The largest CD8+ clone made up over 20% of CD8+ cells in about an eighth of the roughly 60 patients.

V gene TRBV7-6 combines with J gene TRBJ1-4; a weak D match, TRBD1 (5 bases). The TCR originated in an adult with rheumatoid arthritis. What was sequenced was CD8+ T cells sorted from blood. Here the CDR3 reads CASSSPGGVKLFF. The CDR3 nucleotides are TGTGCCAGCAGCTCGCCCGGAGGGGTTAAACTGTTTTTT.